This T cell receptor beta chain was identified in a study of cytomegalovirus exposure and HLA in healthy donors. A multiplex PCR was run with 60 Vbeta primers and 13 Jbeta primers. In the authors' methods: Around 83 million unique TCR beta chains, roughly 11 million shared, were counted in a later analysis. Method: immunoSEQ multiplex PCR; TCRdb's copy keeps in-frame clones and lacks some. Clone size and V and J calls were adopted from that table, with D and trimming inferred from the DNA. This sample has roughly 150,000 clones, with 81% found just once. Regarding donors, all were healthy bone marrow donors. The CDR3 spans 15 residues. Germline V gene data show CDR1 as SQVTM and CDR2 as ANQGSEA. With V trimmed by 0 bases and J by 3 bases, 3 bases remained unmatched.

The specimen was PBMCs. This clonotype was sampled from a man in his fifties or sixties in good health and CMV-seropositive. The V and J genes are TRBV29-1 and TRBJ2-7; 12 bases agree with TRBD1. As DNA, the CDR3 is TGCAGCGTTGAAGACCGGGACAGGGGGCTCTACGAGCAGTACTTC. Its translation: CSVEDRDRGLYEQYF.